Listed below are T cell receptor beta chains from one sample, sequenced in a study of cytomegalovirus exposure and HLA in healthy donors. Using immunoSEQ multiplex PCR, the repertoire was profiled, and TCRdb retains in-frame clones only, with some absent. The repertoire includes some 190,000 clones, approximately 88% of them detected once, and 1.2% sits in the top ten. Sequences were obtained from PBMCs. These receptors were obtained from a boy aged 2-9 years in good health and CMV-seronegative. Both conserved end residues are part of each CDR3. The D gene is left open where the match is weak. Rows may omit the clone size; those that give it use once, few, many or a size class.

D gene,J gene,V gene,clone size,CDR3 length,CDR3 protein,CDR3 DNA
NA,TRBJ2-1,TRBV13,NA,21,CASSLEGGVSGFHPTYNEQFF,TGTGCCAGCAGCTTAGAGGGGGGGGTTAGCGGGTTTCATCCCACCTACAATGAGCAGTTCTTC
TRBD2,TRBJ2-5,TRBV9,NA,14,CASSVTSGGETQYF,TGTGCCAGCAGCGTAACTAGCGGGGGAGAGACCCAGTACTTC
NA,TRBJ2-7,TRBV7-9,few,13,CASSLGVRYEQYF,TGTGCCAGCAGCTTAGGTGTCCGTTACGAGCAGTACTTC
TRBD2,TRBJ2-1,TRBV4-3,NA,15,CASSQGGSGRNEQFF,TGCGCCAGCAGCCAAGGGGGTAGCGGGAGAAATGAGCAGTTCTTC
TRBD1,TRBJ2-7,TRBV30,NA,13,CAWSWDREYEQYF,TGTGCCTGGAGTTGGGACAGGGAGTACGAGCAGTACTTC
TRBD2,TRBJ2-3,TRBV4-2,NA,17,CASSPTLAGGPSYTQYF,TGTGCCAGCAGCCCAACCCTAGCGGGAGGGCCCTCGTATACGCAGTATTTT
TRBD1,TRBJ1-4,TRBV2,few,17,CASRYDRAGLANEKLFF,TGTGCCAGCAGATACGACAGGGCCGGCCTGGCTAATGAAAAACTGTTTTTT
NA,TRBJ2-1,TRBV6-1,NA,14,CASTSTGTYNEQFF,TGTGCCAGCACCTCGACAGGTACCTACAATGAGCAGTTCTTC
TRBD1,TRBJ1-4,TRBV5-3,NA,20,CARSLPEDRGLTATNEKLFF,TGTGCCAGAAGCTTACCCGAAGACAGGGGGCTGACCGCAACTAATGAAAAACTGTTTTTT
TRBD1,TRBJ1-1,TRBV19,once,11,CASRDRGLAFF,TGTGCCAGCCGAGACAGGGGCCTAGCTTTCTTT
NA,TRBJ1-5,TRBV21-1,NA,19,CASSKGNRGPTYSNQPQHF,TGTGCCAGCAGCAAAGGTAACAGGGGGCCCACCTATAGCAATCAGCCCCAGCATTTT
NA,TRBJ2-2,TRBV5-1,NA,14,CASSLGTDTGELFF,TGCGCCAGCAGCTTGGGGACAGACACCGGGGAGCTGTTTTTT
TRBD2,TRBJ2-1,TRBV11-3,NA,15,CASSGARTSYNEQFF,TGTGCCAGCAGCGGAGCCCGGACTAGTTACAATGAGCAGTTCTTC
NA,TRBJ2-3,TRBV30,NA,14,CAWSIGRQPNTQYF,TGTGCCTGGAGTATCGGGAGACAGCCAAATACGCAGTATTTT
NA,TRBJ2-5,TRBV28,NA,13,CASRSGYQETQYF,TGTGCCAGTAGAAGCGGGTATCAAGAGACCCAGTACTTC
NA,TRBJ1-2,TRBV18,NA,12,CASSPSRGGYTF,TGTGCCAGCTCACCATCTAGGGGGGGCTACACCTTC
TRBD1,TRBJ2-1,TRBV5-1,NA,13,CASSLEDRGQGFF,TGCGCCAGCAGCTTGGAAGACAGGGGGCAGGGGTTCTTC
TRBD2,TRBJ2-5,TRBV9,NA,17,CASSVDPSPGEGETQYF,TGTGCCAGCAGCGTAGACCCCTCCCCGGGGGAGGGGGAGACCCAGTACTTC
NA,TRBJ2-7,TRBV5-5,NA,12,CASSPSSNEQYF,TGTGCCAGCAGCCCGAGCTCCAACGAGCAGTACTTC
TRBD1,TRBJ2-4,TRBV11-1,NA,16,CASSLTGGVAKNIQYF,TGTGCCAGCAGCCTAACAGGGGGCGTAGCCAAAAACATTCAGTACTTC
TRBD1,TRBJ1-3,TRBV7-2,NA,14,CASSWGQTGNTIYF,TGTGCCAGCAGCTGGGGACAGACTGGAAACACCATATATTTT
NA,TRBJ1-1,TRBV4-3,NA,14,CASSQEGRGTEAFF,TGCGCCAGCAGCCAAGAAGGTAGGGGTACTGAAGCTTTCTTT
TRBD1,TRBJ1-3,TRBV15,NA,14,CATSSQGAGNTIYF,TGTGCCACCAGCAGTCAGGGGGCTGGAAACACCATATATTTT
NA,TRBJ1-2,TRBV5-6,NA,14,CASSLVGARYGYTF,TGTGCCAGCAGCTTGGTAGGGGCACGCTATGGCTACACCTTC
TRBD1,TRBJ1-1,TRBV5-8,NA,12,CASSHKDREAFF,TGTGCCAGCAGCCACAAGGACAGGGAAGCTTTCTTT
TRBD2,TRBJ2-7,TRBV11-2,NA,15,CASSLQRGLTYEQYF,TGTGCCAGCAGCTTACAGCGGGGGCTTACCTACGAGCAGTACTTC
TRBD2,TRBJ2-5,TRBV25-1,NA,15,CASSEFRGVRETQYF,TGTGCCAGCAGTGAATTTCGGGGGGTAAGGGAGACCCAGTACTTC
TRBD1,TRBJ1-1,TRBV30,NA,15,CAWSMGTGVNTEAFF,TGTGCCTGGAGTATGGGAACAGGGGTGAACACTGAAGCTTTCTTT